Below, 19 T cell receptor beta chains from the same sample are listed, as sequenced in a study of T-cell memory formation after mild COVID-19. TCRdb itself ran the 5' RACE reads through MiXCR, one entry per CDR3 protein. Of around 500,000 distinct CDR3 sequences listed, approximately 18% were seen once; the top ten hold 12%. The sample was PBMCs or a T cell subset sorted from them (not recorded which). These receptors originate from an adult woman who had mild COVID-19 (a few samples of this study predate the infection). Cell type and time point are not known.

This chain joins TRBV20-1 and TRBJ2-7, with D maybe TRBD2 (5 bases). V was trimmed by 3 bases and J by 2 bases, leaving 14 bases between them. Germline CDR1 DFQATT, CDR2 SNEGSKA (reference sequence). The CDR3 has 14 residues. CDR3 DNA: TGCAGTGCTAGGCACCGGGGAACGACCTACGAGCAGTACTTC. Protein sequence: CSARHRGTTYEQYF.

This chain links TRBV12-3 or TRBV12-4 with TRBJ1-4; D is uncertain. V gave up 0 bases and J gave up 2 bases, with 13 bases separating them. The CDR3 has 17 residues. CDR3 loop: CASSLALGIWTNEKLFF. CDR3 in DNA: TGTGCCAGCAGTTTAGCGCTTGGAATTTGGACTAATGAAAAACTGTTTTTT.

This clonotype was seen a few times. V and J are TRBV7-3 and TRBJ2-3; D is unresolved. Trimming took 4 bases from V and 5 from J, leaving 10 bases between them. The CDR3 covers 13 residues. Germline V CDR1 and CDR2: SGHTA, FQGTGA. The CDR3 nucleotides read TGTGCCAGCAGCTCTCCCCCTTTAGATACGCAGTATTTT. Protein: CASSSPPLDTQYF.

This clonotype has more than one count but fewer than ten. The V gene is TRBV12-3 or TRBV12-4, the J gene TRBJ2-3, with TRBD2 matching 8 bases. V trimming: 5 bases; J trimming: 0 bases; junction bases outside the gene matches: 7. The CDR3 loop spans 16 amino acids. CDR3 nucleotide sequence: TGTGCCAGCAGTCACACCTGGACTAGCAGCACAGATACGCAGTATTTT. This translates into CASSHTWTSSTDTQYF.

This clonotype was seen a few times. CDR3 nucleotide sequence: TGTGCCAGCAGTTTCCCCGGGACAGGGAAAGACACTGAAGCTTTCTTT. Protein: CASSFPGTGKDTEAFF. The chain has TRBV6-1 and TRBJ1-1; 9 bases align to TRBD1. The CDR3 length is 16 residues. The junction had 10 bases not matched to a gene; V was cut back by 5 bases and J by 3 bases. Looked up from germline, CDR1 is MNHNS and CDR2 is SASEGT.

This clonotype was recorded at least ten times. V and J are TRBV14 and TRBJ2-5, with no clear D. The germline CDR1 and CDR2 sequences are SGHDN and FVKESK. Trimming cost V 1 base and J 6 bases, with 9 bases left between them. The CDR3 length is 13 residues. CDR3 in amino acids: CASSQGVRKTQYF. The CDR3 DNA reads TGTGCCAGCAGCCAAGGGGTCCGAAAGACCCAGTACTTC.

The chain employs TRBV20-1 and TRBJ2-7; D is perhaps TRBD1 (7 bases). This CDR3 region has 14 residues. V lost 3 bases and J lost 2, with 14 bases in between. In germline, CDR1 is DFQATT, CDR2 SNEGSKA (reference sequence). CDR3 coding DNA: TGCAGTGCTAGTAGGTCAGGGGGGCCCTACGAGCAGTACTTC. It specifies CSASRSGGPYEQYF.

This clonotype was counted only a few times. This rearrangement joins TRBV14 to TRBJ2-1; 7 positions agree with TRBD1. The CDR3 loop spans 13 amino acids. CDR1 and CDR2 from the germline V gene are SGHDN and FVKESK. With V trimmed by 6 bases and J by 6 bases, 5 bases remained unmatched. CDR3 bases: TGTGCCAGCAGGGCGACAGGGACCAATGAGCAGTTCTTC. It yields the protein CASRATGTNEQFF.

The chain recombines TRBV24-1 with TRBJ2-2, with 8 bases matching TRBD1. This CDR3 is 15 amino acids long. Germline V gene sequence: CDR1 KGHDR, CDR2 SFDVKD. Germline trimming cut 3 bases from V and 3 bases from J; bases unmatched to any gene: 2. CDR3 in amino acids: CATSDRTGYTGELFF. The CDR3 DNA follows: TGTGCCACCAGTGATCGGACAGGGTACACCGGGGAGCTGTTTTTT.

This clonotype was picked up a small number of times. The gene calls are TRBV5-6 and TRBJ1-5; a weak D match, TRBD1 (6 bases). This CDR3 has 16 amino acids. Germline V lookup: CDR1 SGHDT, CDR2 YYEEEE. V gave up 4 bases and J gave up 5 bases, with 19 bases separating them. In DNA form, the CDR3 reads TGTGCCAGCAGCCGTTTTACAGGGTCTGTGCATCAGCCCCAGCATTTT. This codes for CASSRFTGSVHQPQHF.

The chain uses TRBV25-1 and TRBJ1-4; no clear D gene. The CDR3 loop spans 14 amino acids. Trimming removed 2 bases from V and 2 bases from J, with 6 bases in between. CDR1 is MGHDK, CDR2 SYGVNS, per germline. As DNA, the CDR3 is TGTGCCAGCAGTGAACCAGCTACTAATGAAAAACTGTTTTTT. Encoded protein: CASSEPATNEKLFF. Together with reference TRBV25-1 and TRBJ1-4, the CDR3 gives the full variable domain: EADIYQTPRYLVIGTGKKITLECSQTMGHDKMYWYQQDPGMELHLIHYSYGVNSTEKGDLSSESTVSRIRTEHFPLTLESARPSHTSQYLCASSEPATNEKLFFGSGTQLSVL.

This clonotype has only a few counts. The chain links TRBV2 to TRBJ2-5; D gene uncertain. There are 13 residues in the CDR3. The V gene's germline CDR1 is SNHLY and CDR2 FYNNEI. Trimming took off 2 bases at V and 5 bases at J, with 9 bases between the two ends. The CDR3 DNA follows: TGTGCCAGCAGTGAATCTCCTTGGGAGACCCAGTACTTC. Translation: CASSESPWETQYF.

The chain is built from TRBV5-1 and TRBJ2-1; D is unclear. The V gene's germline CDR1 is SGHRS and CDR2 YFSETQ. Trimming removed 4 bases from V and 2 bases from J, with 13 bases in between. The CDR3 covers 15 residues. The CDR3 DNA is TGCGCCAGCAGCCTGTACACGTCTGCCTACAATGAGCAGTTCTTC. It is translated as CASSLYTSAYNEQFF. Using reference TRBV5-1 and TRBJ2-1 for the parts outside the CDR3, the full variable domain is KAGVTQTPRYLIKTRGQQVTLSCSPISGHRSVSWYQQTPGQGLQFLFEYFSETQRNKGNFPGRFSGRQFSNSRSEMNVSTLELGDSALYLCASSLYTSAYNEQFFGPGTRLTVL.

As DNA, the CDR3 is TGTGCCAGCAGTCTACAGGGGGCGCTGGGGGGTCCCGGGGAGCTGTTTTTT. Amino acid sequence: CASSLQGALGGPGELFF. The rearrangement joins TRBV2 to TRBJ2-2; 9 positions match TRBD1. The CDR3 is made up of 17 amino acids. Losses at the gene ends were 5 bases for V and 6 bases for J; bases not matched to a gene: 13. The germline V gene encodes CDR1 SNHLY and CDR2 FYNNEI.

Only a few counts were recorded for this clonotype. The chain joins TRBV18 to TRBJ2-7; 7 bases fit TRBD2. V shed 1 base and J 2 bases; nucleotides not matched to a gene: 5. The CDR3 spans 15 residues. CDR1 and CDR2 (germline): KGHSH, LQKENI. CDR3 protein: CASSPQSGTTYEQYF. The CDR3 region has the DNA TGTGCCAGCTCACCACAGTCAGGGACTACCTACGAGCAGTACTTC. The whole variable domain, remainder taken from reference TRBV18 and TRBJ2-7, is NAGVMQNPRHLVRRRGQEARLRCSPMKGHSHVYWYRQLPEEGLKFMVYLQKENIIDESGMPKERFSAEFPKEGPSILRIQQVVRGDSAAYFCASSPQSGTTYEQYFGPGTRLTVT.

V gene TRBV12-3 or TRBV12-4 combines with J gene TRBJ2-7; TRBD1 or TRBD2 may be the D gene (5 bases each). CDR3 length equals 14 residues. Trimming took off 4 bases at V and 3 bases at J, with 13 bases between the two ends. CDR3 coding DNA: TGTGCCAGCAGTTCAGGGATACTAGTCTACGAGCAGTACTTC. Protein product: CASSSGILVYEQYF.

The table lists this clonotype with a few counts. The V gene is TRBV29-1, the J gene TRBJ2-7; TRBD1 or TRBD2 may be the D gene (5 bases each). Germline V gene sequence: CDR1 SQVTM, CDR2 ANQGSEA. V was pared by 8 bases and J by 3 bases, with 14 bases between. This CDR3 has 12 amino acids. CDR3 loop: CSTNGGGYEQYF. The CDR3 nucleotides are TGCAGCACCAATGGTGGGGGCTACGAGCAGTACTTC.

The chain combines TRBV12-3 or TRBV12-4 with TRBJ2-7; TRBD2 agrees at 10 bases. Trimming took 5 bases from V and 4 from J; bases not matched to a gene: 14. This CDR3 is 17 amino acids long. CDR3 DNA: TGTGCCAGCAGTCACATGGGGCTAGCGGGAGTTGGGTACGAGCAGTACTTC. It encodes CASSHMGLAGVGYEQYF.

V usage is TRBV4-2 and J usage is TRBJ2-3; D possibly corresponds to TRBD1 (5 bases). Trimming removed 0 bases from V and 5 bases from J, with 15 bases in between. The CDR3 has 16 amino acids. In germline, CDR1 is LGHNA, CDR2 YNFKEQ. The chain's CDR3 is CASSQEDIGLIDTQYF. Here the CDR3 DNA reads TGTGCCAGCAGCCAAGAGGACATAGGGTTGATAGATACGCAGTATTTT.